This entry features one T cell receptor (beta chain) sequence. This record belongs to a study of blood T cell repertoires in COVID-19. On the study more broadly: Material from acute and convalescent COVID-19 was sourced from the United States, Italy and Spain.

Libraries were prepared by immunoSEQ multiplex PCR; TCRdb keeps only in-frame clonotypes and omits some of them. Found here are around 160,000 clones, roughly 88% of them singletons; the top ten hold more than 1%. With 6 bases clipped from V and 5 bases from J, the junction kept 1 base outside the gene matches. There are 12 residues in the CDR3. Germline values: CDR1 GTSNPN, CDR2 SVGIG (reference sequence). The rearrangement joins TRBV30 to TRBJ2-3, with 11 bases lining up with TRBD1. The source material was PBMCs or T cells enriched from blood (not recorded which). This clonotype was sampled from a young woman with acute COVID-19. CDR3 protein: CACGTGGDTQYF. In DNA form, the CDR3 reads TGTGCCTGCGGGACAGGGGGAGATACGCAGTATTTT.